This record looks at one TCR beta chain sequence and its context. This clonotype is termed medium-sized (0.01 to 0.1%). Its antigen target is currently unknown. Base qualities are not at hand, and no much larger clone is one base apart. Amplification of TCR beta CDR3 regions was carried out from RNA transcripts. A first-round RT-PCR of the TCR CDR3 used the HTBI primer set with the Qiagen OneStep RT-PCR kit. Libraries were constructed in a second round of multiplex PCR, after which size selection and purification were carried out. Paired-end sequencing of the libraries was performed with 100 bp reads on an Illumina HiSeq2000. The authors' pipeline ran thus. SOAPnuke was used to process the raw data, removing reads that contained adapters or uncalled bases, had a mean Phred below 15, or lacked an exact match to the constant primer or identifier. COPE v1.2.5 was used to merge high-quality paired reads, and clonotypes were defined as unique nucleotide sequences. Clonotypes were aligned to IMGT TRBV, TRBD and TRBJ reference segments using MiTCR v1.1. The analysis included only V-J combinations with a frequency above 0.0001, which together covered approximately 99% of the repertoires. A TCS score was defined as the ratio of F50 (clonal expansion) to E x V (chaos), with BLOSUM62-based TCRdist applied between CDR3 peptides within each V-J. Welch's t-statistics and random forest reduced some 510 V-J features to fewer than 15, which were used in a naive Bayes classifier (R e1071). The Morisita-Horn index was used to measure how similar the thyroid and blood repertoires were. TCRdb redid the processing of the public reads, applying fastp at Q25 and MiXCR, and retained in-frame beta chains. Merged by CDR3 protein, the rows form single entries marked with the most common genes and DNA. The V and J calls follow TCRdb's processing rather than the paper's. This sample is represented by approximately 100,000 distinct CDR3 sequences; approximately 48% of them were singletons. 26% of the sample is held by the ten biggest clonotypes.

The data belong to a study of T cells in Graves' hyperthyroidism and ophthalmopathy (dated by TCRdb to about 2019). As for the study more broadly: Peripheral blood samples were taken at the time of initial diagnosis, prior to any treatment. A discovery cohort of about a hundred patients, about 40 with Graves' ophthalmopathy and more than 55 with stable Graves' hyperthyroidism, was used to find distinguishing TCR V-J signatures. Whether ophthalmopathy could be predicted prospectively was tested in an independent validation cohort made up of approximately 19 hyperthyroidism patients plus 17 patients who later progressed to ophthalmopathy. The approximately 100 discovery patients were divided at random into training and test sets in a 7:3 ratio. In addition, the study compared T-cell repertoires in thyroid tissue and in blood from several Graves' hyperthyroidism patients. Once sampling was done, hyperthyroidism patients were given methimazole at a starting dose of 30 mg daily, whereas ophthalmopathy patients were given high-dose intravenous methylprednisolone. The paper reports TCR Vbeta CDR3 sequencing of some 140 peripheral blood samples: fewer than 50 ophthalmopathy, about 75 hyperthyroidism and about 17 progressor patients.

For CDR1 and CDR2, the germline V gene lists SGHRS and YFSETQ. Between the V and J ends, shortened by 1 base and 3 bases respectively, the junction contains 10 bases. The CDR3 goes from the cysteine to the phenylalanine over 14 residues. Kept here is only the CDR3 DNA, which spans 42 bases and is read in frame from base 1. A patient counted as having stable Graves' hyperthyroidism if no progression to ophthalmopathy occurred over 18 months of follow-up. Hyperthyroidism patients were newly diagnosed, had a disease duration of under 2 months, and were aged 18 to 65 years. The study excluded patients with uncontrolled infections, other autoimmune diseases, pregnancy or lactation. Diagnoses were established on the basis of clinical symptoms, serum thyroxine and TRAb, thyroid ultrasound, and orbital computed tomography. Ficoll-Paque density gradient centrifugation was used to isolate PBMCs from 8.5 to 10 ml of fresh peripheral blood. Trizol reagent was used to extract total RNA, and RNA quality was then checked on an Agilent 2100 Bioanalyzer.

Overall results and qualifications from the work: In cross-validation, a model built on a 13 V-J signature told ophthalmopathy apart from stable hyperthyroidism with roughly 87% sensitivity and roughly 81% specificity, and in testing the same model reached 80%/75%. During validation, the model predicted progression to ophthalmopathy a median of about 6.5 months ahead of onset, with almost 71% sensitivity and around 73% specificity. No statistical method was used to fix the sample size in advance, and group allocation was not hidden from the investigators. Most expanded thyroid clonotypes (frequency above 0.001) were also found in blood, which suggests that blood repertoires may mirror thyroid immune responses.

The TCR sequence derives from a man aged 35-49 years with Graves' hyperthyroidism. Recombination linked TRBV5-1 to TRBJ1-2; the D gene remains uncertain. What was sequenced was blood. The CDR3 has the sequence CASSLWVGDYGYTF. The sequenced DNA: TGCGCCAGCAGCTTGTGGGTTGGAGACTATGGCTACACCTTC.